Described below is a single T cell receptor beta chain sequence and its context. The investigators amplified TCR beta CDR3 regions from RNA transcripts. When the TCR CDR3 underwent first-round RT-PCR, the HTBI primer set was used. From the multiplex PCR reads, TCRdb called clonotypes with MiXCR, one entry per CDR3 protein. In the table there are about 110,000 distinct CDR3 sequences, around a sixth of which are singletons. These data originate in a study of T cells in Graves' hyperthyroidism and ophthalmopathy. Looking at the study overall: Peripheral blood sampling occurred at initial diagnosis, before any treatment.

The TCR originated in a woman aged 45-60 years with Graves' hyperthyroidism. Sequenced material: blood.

The CDR3 DNA sequence: TGCGCCAGCAGCTTGGTGGCGGGAGGGCCTGACAATGAGCAGTTCTTC. Its protein product is CASSLVAGGPDNEQFF. The chain couples TRBV5-1 to TRBJ2-1, with 9 bases aligning to TRBD2. The CDR3 consists of 16 residues. Trimming at V came to 0 bases and at J to 5 bases, leaving 6 bases not matched to a gene. Germline V gene sequence: CDR1 SGHRS, CDR2 YFSETQ.